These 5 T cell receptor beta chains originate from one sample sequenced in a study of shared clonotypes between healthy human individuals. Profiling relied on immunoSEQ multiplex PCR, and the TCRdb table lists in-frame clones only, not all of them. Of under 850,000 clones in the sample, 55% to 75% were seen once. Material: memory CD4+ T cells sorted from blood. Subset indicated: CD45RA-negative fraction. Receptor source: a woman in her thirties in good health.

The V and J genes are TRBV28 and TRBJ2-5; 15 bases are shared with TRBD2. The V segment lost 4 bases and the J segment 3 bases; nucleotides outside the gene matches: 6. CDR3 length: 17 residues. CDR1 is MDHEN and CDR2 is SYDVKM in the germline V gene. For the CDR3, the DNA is TGTGCCAGCAGTTCCCGGACTAGCGGGAGGGTAAAAGAGACCCAGTACTTC. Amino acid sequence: CASSSRTSGRVKETQYF.

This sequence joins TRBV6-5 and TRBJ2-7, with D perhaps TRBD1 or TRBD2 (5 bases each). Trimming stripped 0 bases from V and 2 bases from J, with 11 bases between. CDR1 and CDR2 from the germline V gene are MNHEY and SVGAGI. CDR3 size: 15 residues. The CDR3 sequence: CASSYSGWGTYEQYF. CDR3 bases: TGTGCCAGCAGTTACTCTGGCTGGGGGACCTACGAGCAGTACTTC.

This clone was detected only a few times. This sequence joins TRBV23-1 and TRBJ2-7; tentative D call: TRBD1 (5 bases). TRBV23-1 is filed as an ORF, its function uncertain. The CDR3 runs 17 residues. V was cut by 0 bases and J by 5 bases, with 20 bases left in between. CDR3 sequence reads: CASSQSTPGSGSHEQYF. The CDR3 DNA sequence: TGCGCCAGCAGTCAATCGACCCCAGGGTCCGGTTCTCACGAGCAGTACTTC.

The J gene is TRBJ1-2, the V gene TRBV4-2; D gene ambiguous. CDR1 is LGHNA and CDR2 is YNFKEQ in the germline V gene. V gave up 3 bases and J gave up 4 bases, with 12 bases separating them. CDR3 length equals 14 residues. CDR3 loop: CASSQAQPRYGYTF. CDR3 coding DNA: TGTGCCAGCAGCCAGGCCCAGCCTCGCTATGGCTACACCTTC.

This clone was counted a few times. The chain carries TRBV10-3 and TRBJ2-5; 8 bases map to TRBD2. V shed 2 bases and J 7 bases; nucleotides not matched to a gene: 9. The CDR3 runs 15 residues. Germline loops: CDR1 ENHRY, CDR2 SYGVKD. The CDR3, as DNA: TGTGCCATCAGTGAGGAGCCAGCGGGGGTTGGGACCCAGTACTTC. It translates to CAISEEPAGVGTQYF.